The next 23 T cell receptor beta chains were all read from a single sample in a study of cytomegalovirus exposure and HLA in healthy donors. PCR employed 60 Vbeta and 13 Jbeta primers. The data were produced by immunoSEQ multiplex PCR, yet TCRdb's version contains in-frame clones alone and is incomplete. The sample carries roughly 190,000 clones, roughly 79% recorded once. Sequenced input: PBMCs. Receptors originate from a woman in her 30s in good health and CMV-seropositive.

The J gene is TRBJ2-7, the V gene TRBV5-1, with TRBD2 matching over 9 bases. Germline V gene sequence: CDR1 SGHRS, CDR2 YFSETQ. V trimming: 4 bases; J trimming: 4 bases; junction bases outside the gene matches: 9. The CDR3 runs to 15 residues. The CDR3 is CASSRNAGGLYEQYF. The CDR3 DNA reads as TGCGCCAGCAGCCGTAATGCGGGAGGGCTTTACGAGCAGTACTTC.

With respect to this clone: At one of its ends the junction is not consistent with the germline gene, which may arise from a read error. The identical CDR3 is also encoded by other nucleotide sequences in the sample. This chain connects TRBV5-1 to TRBJ1-4; 7 bases match TRBD1. Looked up from germline, CDR1 is SGHRS and CDR2 is YFSETQ. This CDR3 comprises 15 residues. The CDR3 loop is CASSSGTAANEKLFF. The CDR3 DNA sequence: TGCGCTAGCAGCTCCGGGACAGCTGCTAATGAAAAACTGTTTTTT.

The gene calls are TRBV5-1 and TRBJ1-2; TRBD1 matches at 8 bases. The junction had 7 bases not matched to a gene; V was cut back by 3 bases and J by 0 bases. The germline CDR1 and CDR2 sequences are SGHRS and YFSETQ. CDR3 size: 16 residues. The CDR3 region has the DNA TGCGCCAGCAGCTCCTCACAGGGGGAAGCTAACTATGGCTACACCTTC. Translated: CASSSSQGEANYGYTF. Drawing the rest from reference TRBV5-1 and TRBJ1-2, the complete variable domain is KAGVTQTPRYLIKTRGQQVTLSCSPISGHRSVSWYQQTPGQGLQFLFEYFSETQRNKGNFPGRFSGRQFSNSRSEMNVSTLELGDSALYLCASSSSQGEANYGYTFGSGTRLTVV.

This chain connects TRBV5-1 to TRBJ1-2; TRBD1 is a possible D gene (5 bases). Germline V lookup: CDR1 SGHRS, CDR2 YFSETQ. Trimming took 0 bases from V and 4 from J, leaving 13 bases between them. The length of the CDR3 is 15 residues. The CDR3 sequence: CASSLDAGASYGYTF. For the CDR3, the DNA is TGCGCCAGCAGCTTGGATGCTGGGGCGAGCTATGGCTACACCTTC.

Only a few counts were recorded for this clone. The chain has TRBV6-5 and TRBJ1-2, with 9 bases aligning to TRBD1. Trimming at V came to 11 bases and at J to 3 bases, leaving 13 bases not matched to a gene. The germline CDR1 and CDR2 sequences are MNHEY and SVGAGI. This CDR3 is 15 amino acids long. CDR3 amino acids: CAATGGSAPHYGYTF. CDR3 sequence (DNA): TGTGCCGCAACAGGGGGCTCTGCCCCTCACTATGGCTACACCTTC.

This clone has a single count. The gene calls are TRBV2 and TRBJ2-1; D is possibly TRBD2 (6 bases). Germline CDR1 is SNHLY and CDR2 is FYNNEI. The CDR3 is 12 amino acids. The V gene lost 9 bases and the J gene lost 4 bases, with 10 bases spanning the gap. The CDR3 is CASGGIYNEQFF. CDR3 DNA sequence: TGTGCCAGTGGGGGGATATACAATGAGCAGTTCTTC. The full variable domain, rest sourced from reference TRBV2 and TRBJ2-1, is EPEVTQTPSHQVTQMGQEVILRCVPISNHLYFYWYRQILGQKVEFLVSFYNNEISEKSEIFDDQFSVERPDGSNFTLKIRSTKLEDSAMYFCASGGIYNEQFFGPGTRLTVL.

The chain uses TRBV15 and TRBJ1-1, with D perhaps matching TRBD1 (5 bases). V lost 2 bases and J 6 bases, leaving 13 bases between the germline ends. In germline, CDR1 is LNHNV, CDR2 YYDKDF (reference sequence). This CDR3 has 14 residues. For the CDR3, the DNA is TGTGCCACCAGCAGATCCAGGGAGGTATCTGAAGCTTTCTTT. It translates to CATSRSREVSEAFF.

On this clone: Germline is not matched at one junction end, which may reflect a read error. The chain is built from TRBV2 and TRBJ2-4, with 10 bases that match TRBD1. The CDR3 runs 13 residues. Looked up from germline, CDR1 is SNHLY and CDR2 is FYNNEI. The CDR3 DNA sequence: TGTGCCAGCAGTGCCGGGACAGGGGCCCCCGCGTCCTTC. This gives the protein CASSAGTGAPASF.

The gene calls are TRBV5-8 and TRBJ1-2; 10 nucleotides match TRBD1. Per germline, CDR1 SGHTS and CDR2 YDEGEE. This CDR3 is built from 14 residues. V gave up 2 bases and J gave up 6 bases; unmatched junction bases: 4. CDR3: CASSFRDRGHGYTF. The CDR3 DNA is TGTGCCAGCAGCTTCCGGGACAGGGGCCATGGCTACACCTTC.

The chain links TRBV9 to TRBJ1-4; 9 positions match TRBD1. Germline V gene lookup returns CDR1 SGDLS and CDR2 YYNGEE. The CDR3 has 14 amino acids. Trimming took 3 bases from V and 8 from J; bases not matched to a gene: 5. As DNA, the CDR3 is TGTGCCAGCAGCGCGACAGGGGGGGTGGAAAAACTGTTTTTT. This sequence encodes CASSATGGVEKLFF.

The chain is built from TRBV15 and TRBJ2-2; 16 nucleotides align to TRBD2. Germline V gives CDR1 LNHNV, CDR2 YYDKDF (reference sequence). V lost 8 bases, J lost 5 bases, and 5 bases stayed unmatched. This CDR3 has 16 amino acids. The CDR3 sequence is CATLGTSGRGTGELFF. As DNA, the CDR3 is TGTGCCACCCTTGGGACTAGCGGGAGGGGGACCGGGGAGCTGTTTTTT.

Note on this clone: A read error may account for a junction end that differs from germline. This sequence joins TRBV28 and TRBJ1-1; D gene unclear. The CDR3 covers 8 residues. Germline V lookup: CDR1 MDHEN, CDR2 SYDVKM. The CDR3 DNA is TGTGCCAGCAGCGAGGGCCCATTT. The encoded protein is CASSEGPF. Combining the CDR3 with reference TRBV28 and TRBJ1-1 gives the whole variable domain DVKVTQSSRYLVKRTGEKVFLECVQDMDHENMFWYRQDPGLGLRLIYFSYDVKMKEKGDIPEGYSVSREKKERFSLILESASTNQTSMYLCASSEGPFGQGTRLTVV.

The rearrangement links TRBV25-1 to TRBJ2-2, with 7 bases matching TRBD1. The germline V gene has CDR1 MGHDK and CDR2 SYGVNS. V was clipped by 3 bases and J by 3 bases; unmatched bases: 4. CDR3 size: 15 residues. The DNA of the CDR3 is TGTGCCAGCAGTGAGGGCACAGGGGACACCGGGGAGCTGTTTTTT. Residues: CASSEGTGDTGELFF.

This rearrangement joins TRBV9 to TRBJ2-2; 9 nucleotides align to TRBD1. The V segment lost 3 bases and the J segment 7 bases; nucleotides outside the gene matches: 19. This CDR3 has 19 residues. Per germline, CDR1 SGDLS and CDR2 YYNGEE. CDR3 sequence (DNA): TGTGCCAGCAGCGCGCCGGGACAGGGCGGTCGTGGTGCAGACGGGGAGCTGTTTTTT. Its protein product is CASSAPGQGGRGADGELFF.

The CDR3 sequence: CASSLEPSHEQYF. DNA for the CDR3: TGTGCCAGCAGCTTAGAGCCTAGTCACGAGCAGTACTTC. The genes are TRBV7-2 and TRBJ2-7, with D uncertain. The CDR3 covers 13 residues. Deletions cut 1 base from V and 5 bases from J, with 9 bases between. Germline CDR1 and CDR2: SGHTA and FQGNSA.

This clone appeared once. This sequence joins TRBV11-3 and TRBJ1-5; TRBD1 is a possible D gene (6 bases). Germline-derived CDR1 and CDR2 are SGHNT and YENEEA. The CDR3 sequence is 15 residues long. V dropped 5 bases and J dropped 8 bases, with 19 bases sitting between them. The CDR3 region has the DNA TGTGCCAGCAGCGGAAGGTTTTGGGGGCAGGAGCCCCAGCATTTT. It yields the protein CASSGRFWGQEPQHF.

The chain has TRBV7-9 and TRBJ2-2, with a possible D match to TRBD2 (6 bases). The germline gives CDR1 SEHNR, CDR2 FQNEAQ (reference sequence). V shed 6 bases and J shed 6 bases, with 17 bases lying between them. This CDR3 region has 15 residues. As DNA, the CDR3 is TGTGCCAGCAGGTCGGGAGAGACCCCGGCCGGGGAGCTGTTTTTT. Its protein is CASRSGETPAGELFF.

In DNA form, the CDR3 reads TGTGCCAGCAGTGACGACAGGGTAGGAGAGACCCAGTACTTC. It specifies CASSDDRVGETQYF. The chain is built from TRBV2 and TRBJ2-5, with 7 nucleotides matching TRBD1. V lost 3 bases to trimming and J lost 4 bases; unmatched junction nucleotides: 5. The CDR3 is 14 residues long. CDR1 SNHLY and CDR2 FYNNEI come from the germline V gene. The whole variable domain, filled in from reference TRBV2 and TRBJ2-5, reads EPEVTQTPSHQVTQMGQEVILRCVPISNHLYFYWYRQILGQKVEFLVSFYNNEISEKSEIFDDQFSVERPDGSNFTLKIRSTKLEDSAMYFCASSDDRVGETQYFGPGTRLLVL.

The gene calls are TRBV27 and TRBJ2-3; 9 bases align to TRBD2. Germline CDR1 MNHEY, CDR2 SMNVEV (reference sequence). This CDR3 is built from 17 residues. V trimming: 5 bases; J trimming: 4 bases; junction bases outside the gene matches: 13. CDR3 nucleotides: TGTGCCAGCAGTCCCTCGGGTAGCGGGAGAGGTTCAGATACGCAGTATTTT. Protein product: CASSPSGSGRGSDTQYF.

V is TRBV6-5 and J is TRBJ1-2; D uncertain. This CDR3 is 13 amino acids long. Germline CDR1 is MNHEY and CDR2 is SVGAGI. Between the trimmed V and J ends, which lost 0 bases and 8 bases, there was a span of 10 bases. The chain's CDR3 is CASSYSRHLGYTF. The CDR3 DNA reads TGTGCCAGCAGTTACTCGAGGCACTTAGGCTACACCTTC.

This rearrangement joins TRBV4-1 to TRBJ1-2; 7 bases are a match to TRBD1. The CDR3 has 14 residues. The V and J ends lost 2 bases and 4 bases, in that order; junction bases with no gene match: 4. The V gene's germline CDR1 is MGHRA and CDR2 YSYEKL. Written as DNA, the CDR3 is TGCGCCAGCAGCCAAAACGCAGGGGGCTATGGCTACACCTTC. Protein product: CASSQNAGGYGYTF.

The J gene is TRBJ2-1, the V gene TRBV5-1; 7 nucleotides align to TRBD2. The CDR3 consists of 15 residues. J was trimmed by 0 bases and V by 7 bases; bases with no gene match: 7. The germline gives CDR1 SGHRS, CDR2 YFSETQ. The CDR3 DNA reads TGCGCCAGCTCAACTAGCGATAGCTCCTACAATGAGCAGTTCTTC. It encodes CASSTSDSSYNEQFF. Filled out from reference TRBV5-1 and TRBJ2-1, the complete variable domain reads KAGVTQTPRYLIKTRGQQVTLSCSPISGHRSVSWYQQTPGQGLQFLFEYFSETQRNKGNFPGRFSGRQFSNSRSEMNVSTLELGDSALYLCASSTSDSSYNEQFFGPGTRLTVL.

Worth noting for this clone: An end of the junction does not agree with germline; a read error may underlie this. The chain has TRBV4-2 and TRBJ1-1; the D gene is possibly TRBD1 (5 bases). Germline CDR1 reads LGHNA; CDR2 reads YNFKEQ. The CDR3 consists of 14 residues. CDR3 coding DNA: TGTGCCAGCAGCCAAGAGGAGGGCAGGGTATTGCCTTCGTTT. Translation: CASSQEEGRVLPSF.